This is a list of T cell receptor beta chains from one sample in a study of radiation and T cells in renal cell carcinoma. Some clones are missing from TCRdb's copy, which holds only in-frame ones; the method was immunoSEQ multiplex PCR. Seen here are 150,000 or so clones, about 88% observed once, and the top ten hold approximately 4%. Here the sequenced sample was blood, taken from a patient whose treatment included radiotherapy and nephrectomy. The source is a woman in her seventies with renal cell carcinoma. The CDR3 runs from the conserved cysteine through the conserved F or W. The order of the fields is clone size, V gene, J gene, D gene, CDR3 protein, CDR3 DNA. A D gene is named only where the DNA matches it firmly. The listing skips clone size in some rows; elsewhere it reads once, few, many or a size class.

clone size: .; V gene: TRBV15; J gene: TRBJ1-1; D gene: TRBD1; CDR3 protein: CATGQDMNTEAFF; CDR3 DNA: TGTGCCACCGGACAGGACATGAACACTGAAGCTTTCTTT
clone size: .; V gene: TRBV6-1; J gene: TRBJ1-5; D gene: .; CDR3 protein: CASSEHQPQHF; CDR3 DNA: TGTGCCAGCAGTGAGCATCAGCCCCAGCATTTT
clone size: .; V gene: TRBV5-1; J gene: TRBJ1-1; D gene: TRBD1; CDR3 protein: CASSQGTGGSVGAFF; CDR3 DNA: TGCGCCAGCAGCCAGGGGACAGGGGGCAGCGTAGGGGCTTTCTTT
clone size: .; V gene: TRBV5-4; J gene: TRBJ2-1; D gene: .; CDR3 protein: CASSLGQGPVYNEQFF; CDR3 DNA: TGTGCCAGCAGCTTAGGTCAGGGTCCGGTGTACAATGAGCAGTTCTTC
clone size: .; V gene: TRBV6-1; J gene: TRBJ2-3; D gene: .; CDR3 protein: CASSEALVRADTQYF; CDR3 DNA: TGTGCCAGCAGTGAAGCGCTAGTACGGGCAGATACGCAGTATTTT
clone size: .; V gene: TRBV7-2; J gene: TRBJ2-1; D gene: .; CDR3 protein: CASSWYGGNEQFF; CDR3 DNA: TGTGCCAGCAGCTGGTACGGTGGCAATGAGCAGTTCTTC
clone size: .; V gene: TRBV5-6; J gene: TRBJ2-3; D gene: .; CDR3 protein: CASSFGATDTQYF; CDR3 DNA: TGTGCCAGCAGCTTCGGGGCCACAGATACGCAGTATTTT
clone size: .; V gene: TRBV5-1; J gene: TRBJ1-3; D gene: .; CDR3 protein: CASSLLPGISGNTIYF; CDR3 DNA: TGCGCCAGCAGCTTGCTTCCGGGTATCTCTGGAAACACCATATATTTT
clone size: .; V gene: TRBV28; J gene: TRBJ1-3; D gene: .; CDR3 protein: CASSLLQMMTGNTIYF; CDR3 DNA: TGTGCCAGCAGTTTATTACAGATGATGACTGGAAACACCATATATTTT
clone size: .; V gene: TRBV15; J gene: TRBJ2-7; D gene: .; CDR3 protein: CATSRGLRKTLSSYEQYF; CDR3 DNA: TGTGCCACCAGCAGAGGCTTGAGGAAGACTCTCAGCTCCTACGAGCAGTACTTC
clone size: .; V gene: TRBV29-1; J gene: TRBJ2-7; D gene: TRBD1; CDR3 protein: CSVGGQASYEQYF; CDR3 DNA: TGCAGCGTTGGGGGACAGGCGTCCTACGAGCAGTACTTC
clone size: .; V gene: TRBV5-1; J gene: TRBJ2-2; D gene: .; CDR3 protein: CASGKELNTGELFF; CDR3 DNA: TGCGCCAGCGGGAAGGAATTGAACACCGGGGAGCTGTTTTTT
clone size: .; V gene: TRBV6-1; J gene: TRBJ2-5; D gene: TRBD1; CDR3 protein: CASSAQQGYETQYF; CDR3 DNA: TGTGCCAGCAGTGCGCAACAGGGGTACGAGACCCAGTACTTC
clone size: .; V gene: TRBV11-2; J gene: TRBJ2-5; D gene: .; CDR3 protein: CASSSPKRETQYF; CDR3 DNA: TGTGCCAGCAGCTCCCCTAAACGGGAGACCCAGTACTTC
clone size: once; V gene: TRBV7-9; J gene: TRBJ1-2; D gene: .; CDR3 protein: CASSLDSENYGYTF; CDR3 DNA: TGTGCCAGCAGCCTCGACAGTGAAAACTATGGCTACACCTTC
clone size: .; V gene: TRBV27; J gene: TRBJ1-2; D gene: .; CDR3 protein: CASSSGPSYGYTF; CDR3 DNA: TGTGCCAGCAGTTCAGGGCCGTCCTATGGCTACACCTTC
clone size: .; V gene: TRBV9; J gene: TRBJ2-7; D gene: .; CDR3 protein: CASSVGGSTYEQYF; CDR3 DNA: TGTGCCAGCAGCGTTGGTGGATCTACCTACGAGCAGTACTTC
clone size: .; V gene: TRBV6-1; J gene: TRBJ2-2; D gene: .; CDR3 protein: CASKPRDWNTGELFF; CDR3 DNA: TGTGCCAGCAAGCCCCGGGACTGGAACACCGGGGAGCTGTTTTTT
clone size: once; V gene: TRBV6-6; J gene: TRBJ1-1; D gene: .; CDR3 protein: CASSYSGSREAFF; CDR3 DNA: TGTGCCAGCAGTTACTCAGGGTCCAGGGAAGCTTTCTTT
clone size: .; V gene: TRBV5-6; J gene: TRBJ2-3; D gene: TRBD2; CDR3 protein: CASSLGRGLLADTQYF; CDR3 DNA: TGTGCCAGCAGCTTGGGCCGGGGACTATTAGCAGATACGCAGTATTTT
clone size: .; V gene: TRBV15; J gene: TRBJ1-4; D gene: TRBD1; CDR3 protein: CATSRGQTGVLEKLFF; CDR3 DNA: TGTGCCACCAGCAGAGGTCAGACAGGGGTCCTTGAAAAACTGTTTTTT
clone size: .; V gene: TRBV19; J gene: TRBJ2-1; D gene: TRBD1; CDR3 protein: CASSQRQGINEQFF; CDR3 DNA: TGTGCCAGTAGTCAGAGACAGGGTATAAATGAGCAGTTCTTC